The rows below give T cell receptor beta chains drawn from one sample of a study of molecular identifiers for immune sequencing clone quantification. One entry per CDR3 protein results from TCRdb running MiXCR on the PCR reads. This table has around 460,000 distinct CDR3 sequences, 20% to 25% appearing once. Sequencing was carried out using naive CD8+ T cells from blood, with Jurkat cell RNA spiked in. The receptors here all came from a human donor in good health. Some libraries in this study had Jurkat cell RNA spiked in. Both conserved end residues are part of each CDR3. The order of the fields is clone size, V gene, D gene, J gene, CDR3 protein, CDR3 DNA. The D gene is left open where the match is weak. Size is stated for part of the rows, as once, few or many counts, or as a class when the clone is expanded.

few	TRBV12-3/TRBV12-4	NA	TRBJ2-5	CASSPREYQETQYF	TGTGCCAGCAGTCCGAGGGAGTACCAAGAGACCCAGTACTTC
NA	TRBV27	TRBD1	TRBJ1-1	CASSTQGAFWTEAFF	TGTGCCAGCAGTACACAGGGGGCGTTTTGGACTGAAGCTTTCTTT
NA	TRBV19	NA	TRBJ1-1	CASSIKGITEAFF	TGTGCCAGTAGTATTAAGGGTATCACTGAAGCTTTCTTT
few	TRBV27	NA	TRBJ2-3	CASRTPGGLDTDTQYF	TGTGCCAGCAGGACACCCGGAGGACTTGACACAGATACGCAGTATTTT
few	TRBV20-1	NA	TRBJ2-2	CSAPYTGELFF	TGCAGTGCCCCTTACACCGGGGAGCTGTTTTTT
many	TRBV14	NA	TRBJ1-3	CASSQGTGNTIYF	TGTGCCAGCAGCCAGGGGACTGGAAACACCATATATTTT
many	TRBV7-9	TRBD1	TRBJ2-7	CASSWGTGKAYEQYF	TGTGCCAGCAGCTGGGGGACAGGGAAAGCCTACGAGCAGTACTTC
few	TRBV6-2/TRBV6-3	NA	TRBJ2-3	CASSFRDQKIDTQYF	TGTGCCAGCAGTTTTCGGGACCAGAAAATAGATACGCAGTATTTT
many	TRBV20-1	NA	TRBJ1-5	CSARFGRMNQPQHF	TGCAGTGCTAGATTCGGCAGAATGAATCAGCCCCAGCATTTT
NA	TRBV7-8	NA	TRBJ2-5	CASSYKGGLLQETQYF	TGTGCCAGCAGTTATAAGGGGGGATTGCTACAAGAGACCCAGTACTTC